This T cell receptor beta chain derives from a study of T cells expressing NK-cell markers. On the study more broadly: Most of the eight sequenced donors tested HCMV-seropositive; one tested seronegative.

On this clonotype itself: Its target is unknown.

In germline, CDR1 is LNHDA, CDR2 SQIVND (reference sequence). The length of the CDR3 is 16 residues. Study-level points and caveats: The CD3+CD56-NKG2C+ fraction of a handful of donors was also led by these clonotypes.

Production of TCR beta cDNA relied on 5'RACE template switching with UMIs. After re-calling the 5' RACE reads, TCRdb lists one entry per CDR3 protein, DNA absent. Its table lists some 500,000 distinct CDR3 sequences. This TCR was recovered from a woman in her fifties or sixties in good health. The genes are TRBV19 and TRBJ1-4. Sequenced: blood T cells: a sorted CD56 or NKG2C T cell subset, CD4+ or CD8+ T cells, or bulk PBMC T cells (not recorded which). The CDR3 sequence is CASSIVGRTMKGKLFF. Full variable domain (rest looked up from reference TRBV19 and TRBJ1-4): DGGITQSPKYLFRKEGQNVTLSCEQNLNHDAMYWYRQDPGQGLRLIYYSQIVNDFQKGDIAEGYSVSREKKESFPLTVTSAQKNPTAFYLCASSIVGRTMKGKLFFGSGTQLSVL.